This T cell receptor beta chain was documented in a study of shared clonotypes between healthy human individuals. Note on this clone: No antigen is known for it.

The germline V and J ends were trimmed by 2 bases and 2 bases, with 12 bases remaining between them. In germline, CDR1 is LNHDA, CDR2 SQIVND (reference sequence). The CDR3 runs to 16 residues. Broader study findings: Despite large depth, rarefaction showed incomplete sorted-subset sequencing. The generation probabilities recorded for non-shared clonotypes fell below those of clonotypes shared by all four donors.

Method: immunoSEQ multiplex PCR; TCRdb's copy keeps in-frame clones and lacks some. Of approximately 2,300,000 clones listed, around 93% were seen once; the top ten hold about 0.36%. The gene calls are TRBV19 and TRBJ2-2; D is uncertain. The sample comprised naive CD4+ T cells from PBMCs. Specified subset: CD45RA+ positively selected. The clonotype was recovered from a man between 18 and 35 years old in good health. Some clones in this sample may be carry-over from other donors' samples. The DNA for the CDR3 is TGTGCCAGTAGTATACGGTCCGGAGCCAACACCGGGGAGCTGTTTTTT. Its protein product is CASSIRSGANTGELFF.